This TCR beta chain was retrieved from a study of shared clonotypes between healthy human individuals. A word on this clone: What it binds is not known.

Both subsets, CD45RA+ naive and CD45RA-negative memory, were split from the CD4+ cells. Study-level results: In general, naive subsets displayed greater estimated richness than memory subsets did.

Deep level was the assay's run setting. Sequencing was performed with immunoSEQ multiplex PCR; in TCRdb, only in-frame clones are kept and a portion is missing. The profile shows millions of clones, around nine tenths of them singletons. CDR3 length: 14 residues. V was clipped by 5 bases and J by 4 bases, with 12 bases between them. Per germline, CDR1 SGHNT and CDR2 YENEEA. This clonotype originated in a man between 18 and 29 years old in good health. The sequencing sample was made of naive CD4+ T cells sorted from blood. Stated subset: CD45RA+ positively selected. The chain couples TRBV11-3 to TRBJ2-1; possibly TRBD1 for D (6 bases). DNA of the CDR3: TGTGCCAGCAGCCCGGGACACCAGTACAATGAGCAGTTCTTC. Amino acids: CASSPGHQYNEQFF.